These 15 T cell receptor beta chains were sequenced from one sample in a study of cytomegalovirus exposure and HLA in healthy donors. With 60 Vbeta and 13 Jbeta primers, the PCR was carried out. Repertoires were generated with immunoSEQ multiplex PCR, while TCRdb's copy carries only in-frame clones and drops some. The data contain over 150,000 clones, around 80% of them singletons. Sequenced: PBMCs. Source of these receptors: a man aged 25-45 years in good health and CMV-seropositive.

V gene TRBV28 combines with J gene TRBJ2-7; TRBD1 aligns across 11 bases. CDR3 size: 15 residues. The germline V gene encodes CDR1 MDHEN and CDR2 SYDVKM. V dropped 5 bases and J dropped 3; count of bases not matched to a gene: 6. The CDR3 DNA reads TGTGCCAGCAGTCAGGGCGGGACAGGGGGCTACGAGCAGTACTTC. Amino acids: CASSQGGTGGYEQYF.

The chain links TRBV11-2 to TRBJ2-7; TRBD1 agrees at 9 bases. CDR3 size: 14 residues. Trimming removed 5 bases from V and 3 bases from J; junction bases left unmatched: 5. Germline V CDR1 and CDR2: SGHAT, FQNNGV. Here the CDR3 reads CASSPRDRVYEQYF. CDR3 bases: TGTGCCAGCAGCCCACGGGACAGGGTCTACGAGCAGTACTTC.

This chain uses TRBV28 with TRBJ2-7, with TRBD2 matching over 9 bases. The junction had 3 bases not matched to a gene; V was cut back by 6 bases and J by 3 bases. Germline-derived CDR1 and CDR2 are MDHEN and SYDVKM. CDR3 length: 13 residues. This CDR3 reads CASSGTSRYEQYF. The CDR3, as DNA: TGTGCCAGCAGCGGGACTAGCCGCTACGAGCAGTACTTC.

CDR3 in DNA: TGTGCCAGCACCTCTCCCCTCACTAGCACAGATACGCAGTATTTT. This translates into CASTSPLTSTDTQYF. The chain combines TRBV7-9 with TRBJ2-3, with D uncertain. The CDR3 totals 15 residues. V was cut by 7 bases and J by 0 bases, with 14 bases left in between. Looked up from germline, CDR1 is SEHNR and CDR2 is FQNEAQ (reference sequence). The whole variable domain, remainder taken from reference TRBV7-9 and TRBJ2-3, is DTGVSQNPRHKITKRGQNVTFRCDPISEHNRLYWYRQTLGQGPEFLTYFQNEAQLEKSRLLSDRFSAERPKGSFSTLEIQRTEQGDSAMYLCASTSPLTSTDTQYFGPGTRLTVL.

The J gene is TRBJ2-1, the V gene TRBV5-1; D is ambiguous. Trimming stripped 0 bases from V and 0 bases from J, with 7 bases between. This CDR3 is 15 amino acids long. Germline CDR1 and CDR2: SGHRS and YFSETQ. CDR3 in DNA: TGCGCCAGCAGCTTGGCTTCTAGCTCCTACAATGAGCAGTTCTTC. This codes for CASSLASSSYNEQFF.

This chain connects TRBV27 to TRBJ1-2; D not certain. Germline V gene data show CDR1 as MNHEY and CDR2 as SMNVEV (reference sequence). The CDR3 covers 17 residues. V was trimmed by 6 bases and J by 1 base, leaving 21 bases between them. CDR3 in DNA: TGTGCCAGCAGAAATCGCGCCCCTTCGCTGATTAACTATGGCTACACCTTC. This sequence encodes CASRNRAPSLINYGYTF.

The DNA for the CDR3 is TGTGCCAGCAGCGCGGGGGACGAGCAGTACTTC. Encoded protein: CASSAGDEQYF. This chain connects TRBV11-1 to TRBJ2-7; TRBD2 agrees at 7 bases. V shed 5 bases, J shed 5 bases, and the junction held 0 bases outside the gene matches. The CDR3 has 11 residues. CDR1 is SGHAT and CDR2 is FQDESV in the germline V gene (reference sequence).

This clone was seen only a few times. The V and J genes are TRBV19 and TRBJ1-1; no firm D call. Per germline, CDR1 LNHDA and CDR2 SQIVND (reference sequence). V lost 1 base, J lost 8 bases, and 11 bases lay in between. The CDR3 has 13 residues. In DNA form, the CDR3 reads TGTGCCAGTAGTATAGGTTCCCGACAAGAAGCTTTCTTT. Translating gives CASSIGSRQEAFF.

The chain combines TRBV9 with TRBJ2-1, with 9 bases identical to TRBD2. Germline values: CDR1 SGDLS, CDR2 YYNGEE. This CDR3 is 15 amino acids long. Trimming took 4 bases from V and 0 from J; bases not matched to a gene: 2. The CDR3 sequence: CASSNSGSSYNEQFF. The CDR3 nucleotides are TGTGCCAGCAGCAATAGCGGGAGCTCCTACAATGAGCAGTTCTTC. The entire variable domain, with the rest obtained from reference TRBV9 and TRBJ2-1, is as follows: DSGVTQTPKHLITATGQRVTLRCSPRSGDLSVYWYQQSLDQGLQFLIQYYNGEERAKGNILERFSAQQFPDLHSELNLSSLELGDSALYFCASSNSGSSYNEQFFGPGTRLTVL.

This clone was observed a single time. The chain uses TRBV18 and TRBJ2-4; 7 bases are a match to TRBD1. Germline V gives CDR1 KGHSH, CDR2 LQKENI. The CDR3 runs to 17 residues. The V segment lost 3 bases and the J segment 4 bases; nucleotides outside the gene matches: 12. CDR3 DNA sequence: TGTGCCAGCTCACCTACAAATCACGGACAGGCAAAAAACATTCAGTACTTC. This codes for CASSPTNHGQAKNIQYF.

Only a few counts were recorded for this clone. The chain is built from TRBV6-6 and TRBJ1-2; 7 nucleotides agree with TRBD1. The germline CDR1 and CDR2 sequences are MNHNY and SVGAGI (reference sequence). With V trimmed by 6 bases and J by 7 bases, 5 bases remained unmatched. The CDR3 has 12 amino acids. CDR3 region: CASRENRGGYTF. The CDR3, as DNA: TGTGCCAGCAGGGAAAACAGGGGTGGCTACACCTTC.

This chain uses TRBV7-3 with TRBJ2-1; 14 bases map to TRBD2. There are 16 residues in the CDR3. J was trimmed by 6 bases and V by 2 bases; bases with no gene match: 3. Germline lookup yields CDR1 SGHTA and CDR2 FQGTGA. The chain's CDR3 is CASSLAGTSGSNEQFF. The CDR3 DNA reads TGTGCCAGCAGCTTAGCCGGGACTAGCGGGAGCAATGAGCAGTTCTTC.

The chain combines TRBV6-5 with TRBJ1-5, with no clear D. With 5 bases removed from V and 5 bases from J, the gap between germline ends came to 10 bases. The CDR3 contains 13 residues. CDR1 is MNHEY, CDR2 SVGAGI, per germline. The CDR3 nucleotides read TGTGCCAGCAGTAAACGGACTTATCAGCCCCAGCATTTT. Translating it yields CASSKRTYQPQHF.

CDR3 protein: CASSPPGTGMVGGQYF. DNA for the CDR3: TGTGCCAGCTCACCACCGGGGACAGGGATGGTGGGAGGACAGTACTTC. The V call is TRBV18, the J call TRBJ2-7; 9 bases fit TRBD1. CDR3 length equals 16 residues. The germline gives CDR1 KGHSH, CDR2 LQKENI. The V and J ends lost 0 bases and 10 bases, in that order; junction bases with no gene match: 13.

The V call is TRBV20-1, the J call TRBJ2-1; D is unresolved. The CDR3 has 11 amino acids. Trimming left V 3 bases short and J 5 bases short, with 5 bases between. Germline CDR1 reads DFQATT; CDR2 reads SNEGSKA (reference sequence). The CDR3, as DNA: TGCAGTGCTAGTCCGGACAATGAGCAGTTCTTC. It is translated as CSASPDNEQFF.